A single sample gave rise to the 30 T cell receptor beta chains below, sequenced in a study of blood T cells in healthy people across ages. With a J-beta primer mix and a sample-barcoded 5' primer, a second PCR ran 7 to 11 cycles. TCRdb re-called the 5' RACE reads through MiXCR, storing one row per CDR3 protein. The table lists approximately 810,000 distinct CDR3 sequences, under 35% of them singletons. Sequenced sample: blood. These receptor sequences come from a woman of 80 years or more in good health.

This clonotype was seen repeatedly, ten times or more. The CDR3 DNA follows: TGTGCCAGCAGCCCACTAGCGGGGGGTAACAATGAGCAGTTCTTC. As protein: CASSPLAGGNNEQFF. This chain joins TRBV4-2 and TRBJ2-1; 12 nucleotides agree with TRBD2. There are 15 residues in the CDR3. The J segment lost 5 bases and the V segment lost 4 bases, leaving 3 bases of the junction unmatched. The V gene's germline CDR1 is LGHNA and CDR2 YNFKEQ.

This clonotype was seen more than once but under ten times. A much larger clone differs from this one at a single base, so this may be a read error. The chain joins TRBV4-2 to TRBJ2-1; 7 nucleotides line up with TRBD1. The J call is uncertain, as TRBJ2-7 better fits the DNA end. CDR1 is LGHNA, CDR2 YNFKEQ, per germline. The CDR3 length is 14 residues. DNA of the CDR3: TGTGCCAGCAGCGGACAGGATTCCTACAATGAGCAGTACTTC. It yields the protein CASSGQDSYNEQYF.

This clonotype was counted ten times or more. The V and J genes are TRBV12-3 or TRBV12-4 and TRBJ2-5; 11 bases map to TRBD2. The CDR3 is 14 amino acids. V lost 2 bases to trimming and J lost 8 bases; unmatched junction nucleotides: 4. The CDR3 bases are TGTGCCAGCAGTTTAACTAGCGGGGGTAGTACCCAGTACTTC. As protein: CASSLTSGGSTQYF.

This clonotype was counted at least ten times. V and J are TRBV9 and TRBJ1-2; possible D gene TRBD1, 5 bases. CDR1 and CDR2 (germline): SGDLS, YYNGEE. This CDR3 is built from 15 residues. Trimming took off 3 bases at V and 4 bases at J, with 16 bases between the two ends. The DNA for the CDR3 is TGTGCCAGCAGCGGCTTGGACATCGGCAGCTATGGCTACACCTTC. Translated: CASSGLDIGSYGYTF.

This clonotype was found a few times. CDR3 sequence reads: CSASMVSAGELFF. For the CDR3, the DNA is TGCAGTGCTAGCATGGTCAGCGCCGGGGAGCTGTTTTTT. The V call is TRBV20-1, the J call TRBJ2-2, with D unclear. The germline CDR1 and CDR2 sequences are DFQATT and SNEGSKA (reference sequence). The germline V and J ends were trimmed by 3 bases and 6 bases, with 11 bases remaining between them. The CDR3 has 13 amino acids.

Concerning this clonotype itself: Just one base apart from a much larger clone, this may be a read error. In nucleotides, the CDR3 is TGTGCCAGCGGCCCAGGGAGTCAGAAAGGGCCCCAGCATTTT. Translated: CASGPGSQKGPQHF. The chain is built from TRBV27 and TRBJ1-5, with a tentative D call TRBD1 (5 bases). Looked up from germline, CDR1 is MNHEY and CDR2 is SMNVEV (reference sequence). This CDR3 is 14 amino acids long. V lost 8 bases to trimming and J lost 9 bases, with 20 bases between them.

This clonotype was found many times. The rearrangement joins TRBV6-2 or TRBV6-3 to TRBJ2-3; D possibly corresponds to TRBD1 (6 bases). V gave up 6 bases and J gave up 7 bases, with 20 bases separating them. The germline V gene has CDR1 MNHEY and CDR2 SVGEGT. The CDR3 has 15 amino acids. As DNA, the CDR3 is TGTGCCAGCAGCGACCGACAGACAGGCCGGTATACGCAGTATTTT. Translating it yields CASSDRQTGRYTQYF.

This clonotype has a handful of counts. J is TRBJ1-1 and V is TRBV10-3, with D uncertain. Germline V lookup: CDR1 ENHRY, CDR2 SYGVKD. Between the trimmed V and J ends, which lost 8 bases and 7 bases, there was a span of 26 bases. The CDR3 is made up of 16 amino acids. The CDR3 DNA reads TGTGCCATCGGTGGGAACAGTCTTGTTCCGAATGTTGAAGCTTTCTTT. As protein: CAIGGNSLVPNVEAFF.

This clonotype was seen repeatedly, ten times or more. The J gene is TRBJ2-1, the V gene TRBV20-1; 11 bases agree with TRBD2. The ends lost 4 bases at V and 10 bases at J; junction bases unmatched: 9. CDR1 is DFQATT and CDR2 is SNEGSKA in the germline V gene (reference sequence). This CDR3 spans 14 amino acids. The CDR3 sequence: CSATGTSGPREQFF. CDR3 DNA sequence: TGCAGTGCTACCGGGACTAGCGGTCCCAGAGAGCAGTTCTTC.

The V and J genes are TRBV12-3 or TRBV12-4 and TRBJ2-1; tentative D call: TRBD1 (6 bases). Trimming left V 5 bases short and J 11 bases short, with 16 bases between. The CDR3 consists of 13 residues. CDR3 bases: TGTGCCAGCAGTCTCGACCTAGGGGGTAAGCAGTTCTTC. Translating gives CASSLDLGGKQFF.

The CDR3 region is CASSFGTSYNEQYF. The CDR3 DNA is TGTGCCAGCAGTTTCGGGACTAGCTACAATGAGCAGTACTTC. The genes are TRBV27 and TRBJ2-5; the match to TRBD2 covers 9 bases. The CDR3 spans 14 residues. CDR1 is MNHEY and CDR2 is SMNVEV in the germline V gene (reference sequence). Trimming removed 3 bases from V and 11 bases from J; junction bases left unmatched: 10.

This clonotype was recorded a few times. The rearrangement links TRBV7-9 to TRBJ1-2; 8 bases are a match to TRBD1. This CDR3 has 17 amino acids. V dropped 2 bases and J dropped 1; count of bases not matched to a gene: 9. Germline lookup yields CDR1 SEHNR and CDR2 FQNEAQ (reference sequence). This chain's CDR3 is CASSLRSGTGRNYGYTF. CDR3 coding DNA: TGTGCCAGCAGCTTAAGGAGCGGGACAGGACGTAACTATGGCTACACCTTC.

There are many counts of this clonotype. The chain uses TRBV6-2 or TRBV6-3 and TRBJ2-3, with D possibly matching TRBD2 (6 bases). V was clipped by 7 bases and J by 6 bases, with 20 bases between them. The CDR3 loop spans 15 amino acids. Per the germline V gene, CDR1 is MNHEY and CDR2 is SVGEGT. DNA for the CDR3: TGTGCCAGCAAACCGCTAGCGCCTTCACAGGATACGCAGTATTTT. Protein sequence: CASKPLAPSQDTQYF.

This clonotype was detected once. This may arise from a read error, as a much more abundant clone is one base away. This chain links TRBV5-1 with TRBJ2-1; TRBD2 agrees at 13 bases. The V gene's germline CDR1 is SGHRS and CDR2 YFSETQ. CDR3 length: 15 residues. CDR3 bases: TGCGCCGGCAGCTTAGGGACTAGCGGGACCGATGAGCAGTTCTTC. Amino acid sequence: CAGSLGTSGTDEQFF.

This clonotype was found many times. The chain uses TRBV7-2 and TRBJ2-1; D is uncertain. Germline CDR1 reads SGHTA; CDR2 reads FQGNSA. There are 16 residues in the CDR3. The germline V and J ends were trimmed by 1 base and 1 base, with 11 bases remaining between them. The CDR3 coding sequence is TGTGCCAGCAGCTTAGTGGGCAGTGTTTCCTACAATGAGCAGTTCTTC. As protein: CASSLVGSVSYNEQFF.

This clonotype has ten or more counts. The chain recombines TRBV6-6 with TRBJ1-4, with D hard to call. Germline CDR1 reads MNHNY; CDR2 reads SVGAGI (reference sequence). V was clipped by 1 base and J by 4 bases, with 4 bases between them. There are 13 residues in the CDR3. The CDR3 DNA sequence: TGTGCCAGCAGTTACTTGGGTAATGAAAAACTGTTTTTT. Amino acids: CASSYLGNEKLFF.

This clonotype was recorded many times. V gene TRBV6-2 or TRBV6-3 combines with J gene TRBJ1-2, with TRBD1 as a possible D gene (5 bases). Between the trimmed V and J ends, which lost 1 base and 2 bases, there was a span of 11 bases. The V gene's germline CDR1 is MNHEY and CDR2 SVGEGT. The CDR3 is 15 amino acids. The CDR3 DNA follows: TGTGCCAGCAGTTACTTAAACCGACAGAACTATGGCTACACCTTC. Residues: CASSYLNRQNYGYTF.

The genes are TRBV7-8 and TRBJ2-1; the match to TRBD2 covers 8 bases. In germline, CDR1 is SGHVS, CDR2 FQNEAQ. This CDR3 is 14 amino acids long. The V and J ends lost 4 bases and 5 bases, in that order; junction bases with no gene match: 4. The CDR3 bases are TGTGCCAGCAGCTCACGGGGGGGTCACAATGAGCAGTTCTTC. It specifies CASSSRGGHNEQFF.

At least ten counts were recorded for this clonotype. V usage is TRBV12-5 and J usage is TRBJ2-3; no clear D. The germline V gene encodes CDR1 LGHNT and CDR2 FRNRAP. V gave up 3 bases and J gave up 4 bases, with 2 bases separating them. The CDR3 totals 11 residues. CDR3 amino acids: CASGFADTQYF. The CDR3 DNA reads TGTGCTAGTGGTTTCGCAGATACGCAGTATTTT.

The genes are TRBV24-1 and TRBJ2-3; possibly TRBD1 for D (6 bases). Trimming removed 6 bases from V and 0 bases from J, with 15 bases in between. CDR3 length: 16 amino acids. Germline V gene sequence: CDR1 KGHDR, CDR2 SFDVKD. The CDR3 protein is CATSLRDTTSTDTQYF. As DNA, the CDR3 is TGTGCCACCAGTTTAAGGGACACAACTAGCACAGATACGCAGTATTTT.

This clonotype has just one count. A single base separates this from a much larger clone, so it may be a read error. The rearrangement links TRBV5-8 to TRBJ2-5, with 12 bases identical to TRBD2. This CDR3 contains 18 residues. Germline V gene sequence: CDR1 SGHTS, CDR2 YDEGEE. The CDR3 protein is CASSEALAGGMYQETPYF. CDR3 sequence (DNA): TGTGCCAGCAGCGAGGCGCTAGCGGGGGGGATGTACCAAGAGACCCCGTACTTC.

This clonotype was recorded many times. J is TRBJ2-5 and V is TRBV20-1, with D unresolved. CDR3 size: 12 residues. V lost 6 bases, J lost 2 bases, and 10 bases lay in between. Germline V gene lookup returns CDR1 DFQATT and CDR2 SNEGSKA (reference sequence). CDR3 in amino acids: CSAKVGQETQYF. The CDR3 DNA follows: TGCAGTGCAAAGGTCGGGCAAGAGACCCAGTACTTC.

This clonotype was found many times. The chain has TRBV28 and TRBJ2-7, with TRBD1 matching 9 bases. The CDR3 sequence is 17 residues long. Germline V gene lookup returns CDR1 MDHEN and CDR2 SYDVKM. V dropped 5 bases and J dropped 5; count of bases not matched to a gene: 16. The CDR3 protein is CASSPHWGGQGVHEQYF. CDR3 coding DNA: TGTGCCAGCAGTCCGCATTGGGGGGGACAGGGTGTCCACGAGCAGTACTTC. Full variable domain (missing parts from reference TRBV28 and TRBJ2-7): DVKVTQSSRYLVKRTGEKVFLECVQDMDHENMFWYRQDPGLGLRLIYFSYDVKMKEKGDIPEGYSVSREKKERFSLILESASTNQTSMYLCASSPHWGGQGVHEQYFGPGTRLTVT.

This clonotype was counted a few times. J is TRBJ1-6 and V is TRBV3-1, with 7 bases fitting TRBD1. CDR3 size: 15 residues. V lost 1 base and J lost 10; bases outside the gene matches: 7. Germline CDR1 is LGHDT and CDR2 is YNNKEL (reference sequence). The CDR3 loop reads CASSQVTGPQSPLHF. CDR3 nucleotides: TGTGCCAGCAGCCAAGTGACAGGGCCGCAGTCACCCCTCCACTTT. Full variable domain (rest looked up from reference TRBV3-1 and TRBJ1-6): DTAVSQTPKYLVTQMGNDKSIKCEQNLGHDTMYWYKQDSKKFLKIMFSYNNKELIINETVPNRFSPKSPDKAHLNLHINSLELGDSAVYFCASSQVTGPQSPLHFGNGTRLTVT.

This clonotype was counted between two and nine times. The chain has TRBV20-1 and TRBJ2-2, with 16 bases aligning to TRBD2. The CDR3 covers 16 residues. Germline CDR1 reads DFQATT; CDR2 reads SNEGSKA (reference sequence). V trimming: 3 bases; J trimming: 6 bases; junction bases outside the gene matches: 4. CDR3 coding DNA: TGCAGTGCTAGGGGACTAGCGGGGGGGCTTGCCGGGGAGCTGTTTTTT. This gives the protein CSARGLAGGLAGELFF.

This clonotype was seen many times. This CDR3 reads CASSRPGGGANVLTF. The CDR3 DNA follows: TGTGCCAGCAGCCGACCAGGTGGTGGGGCCAACGTCCTGACTTTC. The genes are TRBV5-6 and TRBJ2-6; D is unclear. The CDR3 is 15 amino acids. Looked up from germline, CDR1 is SGHDT and CDR2 is YYEEEE. Deletions cut 4 bases from V and 3 bases from J, with 11 bases between. The full variable domain, its missing parts supplied by reference TRBV5-6 and TRBJ2-6, is DAGVTQSPTHLIKTRGQQVTLRCSPKSGHDTVSWYQQALGQGPQFIFQYYEEEERQRGNFPDRFSGHQFPNYSSELNVNALLLGDSALYLCASSRPGGGANVLTFGAGSRLTVL.

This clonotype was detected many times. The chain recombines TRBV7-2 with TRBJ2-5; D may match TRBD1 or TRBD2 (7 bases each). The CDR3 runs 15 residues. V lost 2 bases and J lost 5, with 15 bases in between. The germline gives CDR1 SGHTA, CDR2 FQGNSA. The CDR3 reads CASSLQGGPTETQYF. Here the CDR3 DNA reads TGTGCCAGCAGCTTACAGGGGGGGCCCACGGAGACCCAGTACTTC.

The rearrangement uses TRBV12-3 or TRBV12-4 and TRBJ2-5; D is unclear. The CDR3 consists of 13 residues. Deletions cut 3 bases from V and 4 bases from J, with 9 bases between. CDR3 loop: CASSFNGLETQYF. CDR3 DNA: TGTGCCAGCAGTTTTAACGGGCTAGAGACCCAGTACTTC.

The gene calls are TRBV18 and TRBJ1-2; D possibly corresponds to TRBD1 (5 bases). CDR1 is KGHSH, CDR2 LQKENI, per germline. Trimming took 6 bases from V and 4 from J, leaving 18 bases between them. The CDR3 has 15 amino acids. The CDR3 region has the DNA TGTGCCAGCTCTCAAGAGGGGACTTCACCCTATGGCTACACCTTC. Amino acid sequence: CASSQEGTSPYGYTF.

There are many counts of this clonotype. The CDR3 DNA reads as TGTGCCAGCAGCCCTCGGGACAGCCAACTTGAGACCCAGTACTTC. This sequence encodes CASSPRDSQLETQYF. The V call is TRBV6-5, the J call TRBJ2-5; 7 bases fit TRBD1. The V gene's germline CDR1 is MNHEY and CDR2 SVGAGI. V lost 6 bases and J lost 5; bases outside the gene matches: 12. The CDR3 runs to 15 residues.